These T cell receptor beta chains were read from a single sample in a study of CD8 T cells in Susac syndrome. TCRdb used MiXCR to reprocess the immunoSEQ multiplex PCR reads, holding one entry per CDR3 protein. The sample has some 110,000 distinct CDR3 sequences; about 92% are singletons. The specimen was CD4+ T cells from PBMCs. All receptors come from a human donor with multiple sclerosis. The CDR3 runs from the conserved cysteine through the conserved F or W. D genes are given only for firm matches. Where a row states a size, it is once, few, many or the class of an expanded clone; other rows omit it.

j_call: TRBJ2-7
clone_size: NA
d_call: TRBD2
v_call: TRBV12-3/TRBV12-4
cdr3_aa: CASSFLGLAASSYEQYF
cdr3_nt: TGTGCCAGCAGTTTCCTAGGACTAGCCGCGAGCTCCTACGAGCAGTACTTC

j_call: TRBJ1-6
clone_size: once
d_call: TRBD1
v_call: TRBV7-2
cdr3_aa: CASSRQGRSPLHF
cdr3_nt: TGTGCCAGCAGCAGACAGGGTCGGTCACCCCTCCACTTT

j_call: TRBJ1-5
clone_size: NA
d_call: NA
v_call: TRBV7-2
cdr3_aa: CASSYTTGRDQPQHF
cdr3_nt: TGTGCCAGCAGCTATACCACAGGGAGGGATCAGCCCCAGCATTTT

j_call: TRBJ2-7
clone_size: NA
d_call: NA
v_call: TRBV20-1
cdr3_aa: CSARDSRTATYEQYF
cdr3_nt: TGCAGTGCTAGAGATTCCCGGACAGCAACCTACGAGCAGTACTTC

j_call: TRBJ1-2
clone_size: NA
d_call: NA
v_call: TRBV27
cdr3_aa: CASSLPLWPGSGGYTF
cdr3_nt: TGTGCCAGCAGTTTACCCCTCTGGCCAGGTTCGGGAGGCTACACCTTC

j_call: TRBJ2-5
clone_size: NA
d_call: NA
v_call: TRBV5-1
cdr3_aa: CASSFQRQETQYF
cdr3_nt: TGCGCCAGCAGCTTCCAGAGGCAAGAGACCCAGTACTTC

j_call: TRBJ2-4
clone_size: NA
d_call: NA
v_call: TRBV6-5
cdr3_aa: CASSLWGSSPNIQYF
cdr3_nt: TGTGCCAGCAGCCTCTGGGGATCCAGCCCCAACATTCAGTACTTC

j_call: TRBJ1-5
clone_size: NA
d_call: NA
v_call: TRBV9
cdr3_aa: CASSVDISNQPQHF
cdr3_nt: TGTGCCAGCAGCGTAGATATCAGCAATCAGCCCCAGCATTTT

j_call: TRBJ1-3
clone_size: NA
d_call: NA
v_call: TRBV6-5
cdr3_aa: CASSYGSPGNTIYF
cdr3_nt: TGTGCCAGCAGTTACGGGTCTCCTGGAAACACCATATATTTT

j_call: TRBJ1-1
clone_size: NA
d_call: NA
v_call: TRBV18
cdr3_aa: CASSPLLAGAQGTEAFF
cdr3_nt: TGTGCCAGCTCACCACTACTGGCTGGGGCTCAGGGGACTGAAGCTTTCTTT

j_call: TRBJ2-7
clone_size: NA
d_call: NA
v_call: TRBV3-1
cdr3_aa: CASSQDKGAYEQYF
cdr3_nt: TGTGCCAGCAGCCAAGATAAGGGAGCCTACGAGCAGTACTTC

j_call: TRBJ1-5
clone_size: NA
d_call: NA
v_call: TRBV7-9
cdr3_aa: CASSANKWGNQPQHF
cdr3_nt: TGTGCCAGCAGCGCAAACAAATGGGGGAATCAGCCCCAGCATTTT

j_call: TRBJ2-2
clone_size: NA
d_call: TRBD1
v_call: TRBV4-1
cdr3_aa: CASSPGQTNTGELFF
cdr3_nt: TGCGCCAGCAGCCCGGGACAGACGAACACCGGGGAGCTGTTTTTT

j_call: TRBJ1-6
clone_size: NA
d_call: NA
v_call: TRBV20-1
cdr3_aa: CSAVSRANSPLHF
cdr3_nt: TGCAGTGCCGTTAGCAGGGCGAATTCACCCCTCCACTTT

j_call: TRBJ2-6
clone_size: NA
d_call: NA
v_call: TRBV2
cdr3_aa: CALSVANVLTF
cdr3_nt: TGTGCCTTGTCCGTGGCCAACGTCCTGACTTTC

j_call: TRBJ2-1
clone_size: NA
d_call: TRBD1
v_call: TRBV20-1
cdr3_aa: CSAPNRGDEQFF
cdr3_nt: TGCAGTGCCCCTAACAGGGGGGATGAGCAGTTCTTC

j_call: TRBJ1-1
clone_size: NA
d_call: TRBD1
v_call: TRBV5-4
cdr3_aa: CASSYRDRQNTEAFF
cdr3_nt: TGTGCCAGCAGCTACCGGGACAGGCAAAACACTGAAGCTTTCTTT

j_call: TRBJ1-1
clone_size: once
d_call: NA
v_call: TRBV15
cdr3_aa: CATQSGGRMNTEAFF
cdr3_nt: TGTGCCACTCAATCGGGGGGACGGATGAACACTGAAGCTTTCTTT

j_call: TRBJ2-3
clone_size: NA
d_call: TRBD2
v_call: TRBV3-1
cdr3_aa: CASSQKSYSGGSTDTQYF
cdr3_nt: TGTGCCAGCAGCCAAAAGAGCTATAGCGGGGGGTCCACAGATACGCAGTATTTT

j_call: TRBJ2-7
clone_size: NA
d_call: NA
v_call: TRBV19
cdr3_aa: CASSPGDYSYEQYF
cdr3_nt: TGTGCCAGTAGTCCAGGGGACTACTCCTACGAGCAGTACTTC

j_call: TRBJ2-4
clone_size: NA
d_call: NA
v_call: TRBV12-3/TRBV12-4
cdr3_aa: CASTRGGGTKNIQYF
cdr3_nt: TGTGCCAGCACCCGAGGGGGGGGGACCAAAAACATTCAGTACTTC

j_call: TRBJ1-2
clone_size: NA
d_call: NA
v_call: TRBV30
cdr3_aa: CAWTTGSGVNGYTF
cdr3_nt: TGTGCCTGGACCACAGGGTCAGGGGTAAATGGCTACACCTTC

j_call: TRBJ2-2
clone_size: NA
d_call: NA
v_call: TRBV7-8
cdr3_aa: CASTETIGELFF
cdr3_nt: TGTGCCAGCACCGAGACCATCGGGGAGCTGTTTTTT

j_call: TRBJ1-4
clone_size: NA
d_call: TRBD1
v_call: TRBV18
cdr3_aa: CASSPLTGGFEKLFF
cdr3_nt: TGTGCCAGCTCACCGCTGACAGGGGGCTTTGAAAAACTGTTTTTT

j_call: TRBJ2-7
clone_size: NA
d_call: NA
v_call: TRBV7-2
cdr3_aa: CASSLGPDYEQYF
cdr3_nt: TGTGCCAGCAGCTTGGGGCCGGACTACGAGCAGTACTTC

j_call: TRBJ2-3
clone_size: NA
d_call: NA
v_call: TRBV20-1
cdr3_aa: CSVRGRESTDTQYF
cdr3_nt: TGCAGTGTTCGGGGGCGGGAGAGCACAGATACGCAGTATTTT

j_call: TRBJ1-2
clone_size: NA
d_call: NA
v_call: TRBV4-1
cdr3_aa: CASSQGPGDGYTF
cdr3_nt: TGCGCCAGCAGCCAAGGGCCAGGGGATGGCTACACCTTC

j_call: TRBJ2-2
clone_size: NA
d_call: NA
v_call: TRBV20-1
cdr3_aa: CSAPRSWAANTGELFF
cdr3_nt: TGCAGTGCCCCGAGGTCCTGGGCCGCGAACACCGGGGAGCTGTTTTTT

j_call: TRBJ1-2
clone_size: NA
d_call: NA
v_call: TRBV4-2
cdr3_aa: CASSQAGAVYGYTF
cdr3_nt: TGTGCCAGCAGCCAAGCGGGGGCGGTTTATGGCTACACCTTC

j_call: TRBJ1-2
clone_size: NA
d_call: NA
v_call: TRBV24-1
cdr3_aa: CATSTQGSVGYTF
cdr3_nt: TGTGCCACCAGTACCCAGGGGTCTGTCGGCTACACCTTC

j_call: TRBJ1-5
clone_size: NA
d_call: NA
v_call: TRBV7-2
cdr3_aa: CASSSLVGNQPQHF
cdr3_nt: TGTGCCAGCAGCTCCTTGGTTGGCAATCAGCCCCAGCATTTT

j_call: TRBJ2-3
clone_size: NA
d_call: TRBD1
v_call: TRBV9
cdr3_aa: CASSADRFSTDTQYF
cdr3_nt: TGTGCCAGCAGCGCGGACAGGTTTAGCACAGATACGCAGTATTTT

j_call: TRBJ1-5
clone_size: NA
d_call: NA
v_call: TRBV3-1
cdr3_aa: CASSPLHSNQPQHF
cdr3_nt: TGTGCCAGCAGCCCGCTACATAGCAATCAGCCCCAGCATTTT

j_call: TRBJ1-6
clone_size: NA
d_call: TRBD1
v_call: TRBV6-5
cdr3_aa: CATLQGTGGGALHF
cdr3_nt: TGTGCCACCCTTCAGGGGACAGGTGGTGGAGCCCTCCACTTT

j_call: TRBJ2-7
clone_size: few
d_call: NA
v_call: TRBV9
cdr3_aa: CASSVLQGGGEQYF
cdr3_nt: TGTGCCAGCAGCGTACTTCAAGGGGGAGGCGAGCAGTACTTC

j_call: TRBJ2-3
clone_size: NA
d_call: NA
v_call: TRBV29-1
cdr3_aa: CSVDLGGGQYF
cdr3_nt: TGCAGCGTTGATCTCGGCGGCGGGCAGTATTTT

j_call: TRBJ1-2
clone_size: NA
d_call: TRBD1
v_call: TRBV29-1
cdr3_aa: CSVRTGGGYTF
cdr3_nt: TGCAGCGTTAGGACAGGGGGTGGCTACACCTTC

j_call: TRBJ1-2
clone_size: once
d_call: NA
v_call: TRBV28
cdr3_aa: CASSLVQEDYGYTF
cdr3_nt: TGTGCCAGCAGTTTGGTACAGGAGGATTATGGCTACACCTTC

j_call: TRBJ1-1
clone_size: NA
d_call: NA
v_call: TRBV20-1
cdr3_aa: CSHKGGGLNTEAFF
cdr3_nt: TGCAGCCACAAAGGGGGTGGTTTGAACACTGAAGCTTTCTTT

j_call: TRBJ2-3
clone_size: NA
d_call: NA
v_call: TRBV4-3
cdr3_aa: CASSQGVRHTDTQYF
cdr3_nt: TGCGCCAGCAGCCAAGGGGTCCGACACACAGATACGCAGTATTTT

j_call: TRBJ2-7
clone_size: NA
d_call: TRBD1
v_call: TRBV27
cdr3_aa: CASTGTGTYEQYF
cdr3_nt: TGTGCCAGCACCGGGACAGGGACCTACGAGCAGTACTTC

j_call: TRBJ1-2
clone_size: NA
d_call: NA
v_call: TRBV10-3
cdr3_aa: CAIRPGMDGYTF
cdr3_nt: TGTGCCATCAGACCGGGTATGGATGGCTACACCTTC

j_call: TRBJ2-7
clone_size: few
d_call: TRBD1
v_call: TRBV5-1
cdr3_aa: CASSLYHRGYSYEQYF
cdr3_nt: TGCGCCAGCAGCTTGTATCACAGGGGCTACTCCTACGAGCAGTACTTC